Below, one TCR beta chain is given with its context. Its antigen has not been determined. No base quality information exists; no much larger clone differs at one position. Counted from cysteine to phenylalanine, this CDR3 has 17 amino acids. Solely the CDR3 DNA is kept, with 51 bases framed from the first base. Looking up the germline V gene yields CDR1 ENHRY and CDR2 SYGVKD. V is cut back by 2 bases and J by 1 base, with 6 bases in the junction unmatched. TCRbeta CDR3 regions were amplified from genomic DNA by means of the immunoSEQ Assay, a bias-controlled multiplex PCR. From the authors' description of their analysis: The number of nucleated cells in each sample was estimated from the amplification of reference gene primers within the assay. To quantify the absolute abundance of each unique TCRbeta CDR3 rearrangement, sequence reads were collapsed and filtered. For each sample, productive Simpson clonality was calculated by taking the square root of Simpson's diversity index across productive rearrangements. TCRdb limited this immuneACCESS table to in-frame rearrangements with V and J called. A share of clones is missing; checked studies link under half to unresolved V genes, and the rest is unexplained. The V and J calls and clone size are taken from that table; D and trimming were inferred from the DNA. Within this sample are 35,000 to 40,000 clones, with under 90% of them counted one time only. Around 1.6% of the sample goes to the ten largest clones.

The data stem from a study of blood T cell repertoires in COVID-19 (dated by TCRdb to the early 2020s). About the investigation overall: Samples from collaborators originated in the United States, Italy and Spain and spanned both the acute and convalescent phases of COVID-19. The material from the prospective study consisted of cDNA or gDNA derived from T cells, B-cell-depleted T cells, or PBMCs. Subjects who had been exposed to COVID-19, were actively infected with it, or had recovered from it provided the deeply sampled blood TCRbeta repertoires that made up the dataset. The repertoires were released in a freely available public database meant as a resource for research on the immune response to SARS-CoV-2. Samples were obtained from the ongoing ImmuneRACE study (first 160 participants) and from 1,254 subjects provided by 6 global collaborators. Sample metadata almost always included a de-identified subject ID, COVID-19 status, age in years and sex. Where HLA class I and class II types were available, the types were taken from metadata supplied by the sample provider, not from assay-based typing.

In Seattle, one collaborating source enrolled patients while the infection was active and tracked those patients longitudinally over the course of disease. Each collaborating institution followed its own protocols to collect whole blood in K2EDTA tubes. Collaborator samples were shipped for TCRbeta analysis as frozen whole blood, isolated PBMCs, or DNA extracted from either sample type. What the work shows at the level of the full study, not this receptor alone: How much clinical and demographic metadata was included differed by source and by participant, and the metadata was provided uncurated.

The V and J segments used are TRBV10-3 and TRBJ2-3, and 10 junction bases match TRBD2. The sequence derives from a man aged 55 to 69 with COVID-19, enrolled during active disease. The source material was peripheral blood. CDR3 sequence: CAISETGTSAGTDTQYF. The DNA sequence is given as TGTGCCATCAGTGAGACCGGGACTAGCGCTGGCACAGATACGCAGTATTTT.